Below are 28 T cell receptor beta chains sequenced from a single sample in a study of blood T cell repertoires in COVID-19. The repertoire was sequenced with immunoSEQ multiplex PCR; TCRdb's copy has only in-frame clones and lacks some. Seen here are a few hundred thousand clones, 75% to 90% observed once, and the top ten hold over 7.5%. The specimen sequenced was PBMCs or T cells enriched from blood (not recorded which). The receptor source for this set is a man aged 35 to 55 who had recovered from COVID-19.

The V gene is TRBV27, the J gene TRBJ1-2; TRBD1 matches 8 bases. CDR1 and CDR2 from the germline V gene are MNHEY and SMNVEV (reference sequence). After removal of 3 bases from V and 7 bases from J, the junction contained 10 bases not matched to a gene. The length of the CDR3 is 15 residues. CDR3: CASSFNGQGRGGYTF. In nucleotides, the CDR3 is TGTGCCAGCAGTTTCAATGGACAGGGCCGGGGTGGCTACACCTTC.

This sequence joins TRBV10-2 and TRBJ2-2; 12 bases agree with TRBD1. In germline, CDR1 is WSHSY, CDR2 SAAADI. The CDR3 runs 17 residues. The ends lost 7 bases at V and 0 bases at J; junction bases unmatched: 6. Here the CDR3 reads CASNRDRGRTNTGELFF. CDR3 DNA sequence: TGCGCCAGCAACCGGGACAGGGGGCGAACGAACACCGGGGAGCTGTTTTTT.

This chain links TRBV18 with TRBJ2-3; 12 nucleotides match TRBD2. Germline assignment: CDR1 KGHSH and CDR2 LQKENI. The CDR3 extends over 16 amino acids. With V trimmed by 5 bases and J by 1 base, 4 bases remained unmatched. CDR3 nucleotide sequence: TGTGCCAGCTCAGTATGGACTAGCGGGGGCACAGATACGCAGTATTTT. Translating gives CASSVWTSGGTDTQYF. The full variable domain, completed using reference TRBV18 and TRBJ2-3, is NAGVMQNPRHLVRRRGQEARLRCSPMKGHSHVYWYRQLPEEGLKFMVYLQKENIIDESGMPKERFSAEFPKEGPSILRIQQVVRGDSAAYFCASSVWTSGGTDTQYFGPGTRLTVL.

The rearrangement joins TRBV28 to TRBJ2-4, with D hard to call. Germline CDR1 and CDR2: MDHEN and SYDVKM. The CDR3 runs 12 residues. V lost 2 bases, J lost 5 bases, and 4 bases lay in between. This CDR3 is CASSLPQNIQYF. CDR3 coding DNA: TGTGCCAGCAGTTTACCTCAAAACATTCAGTACTTC.

The CDR3 sequence is CASSEGGTGTNYGYTF. CDR3 DNA: TGTGCCAGCAGTGAAGGGGGGACAGGGACTAACTATGGCTACACCTTC. The V gene is TRBV2, the J gene TRBJ1-2; 9 bases fit TRBD1. V was clipped by 1 base and J by 0 bases; unmatched bases: 3. The CDR3 is made up of 16 amino acids. Per germline, CDR1 SNHLY and CDR2 FYNNEI.

This clone was detected only once. The chain uses TRBV13 and TRBJ1-2, with 7 bases fitting TRBD1. This CDR3 is 14 amino acids long. V shed 5 bases, J shed 4 bases, and the junction held 7 bases outside the gene matches. CDR1 and CDR2 (germline): PRHDT, FYEKMQ (reference sequence). CDR3 sequence reads: CASSKRTGTYGYTF. Written as DNA, the CDR3 is TGTGCCAGCAGCAAACGGACAGGAACCTATGGCTACACCTTC.

The table lists this clone with a count of one. The CDR3, as DNA: TGTGCCAGCAGCGTCCGGGACATCGAGACGGCTAGTTCACCCCTCCACTTT. Translated: CASSVRDIETASSPLHF. The chain uses TRBV9 and TRBJ1-6, with TRBD1 as a possible D gene (6 bases). This CDR3 is built from 17 residues. CDR1 and CDR2 from the germline V gene are SGDLS and YYNGEE. The ends were cut back, 2 bases at V and 9 bases at J, with 21 bases in the middle.

V and J are TRBV5-4 and TRBJ2-7; 7 bases fit TRBD2. The J segment lost 2 bases and the V segment lost 4 bases, leaving 12 bases of the junction unmatched. The CDR3 runs to 16 residues. Germline V lookup: CDR1 SGHNT, CDR2 YYREEE (reference sequence). CDR3 coding DNA: TGTGCCAGCAGCCCGAGCCGGGGAGCGGGAACCTACGAGCAGTACTTC. Residues: CASSPSRGAGTYEQYF.

This clone came up a few times. The chain joins TRBV6-5 to TRBJ1-2; no clear D gene. Per germline, CDR1 MNHEY and CDR2 SVGAGI. Trimming left V 4 bases short and J 8 bases short, with 23 bases between. The CDR3 has 16 residues. CDR3 nucleotide sequence: TGTGCCAGCAGTTTAACTTACCCGACCTATGTCGGGGGCTACACCTTC. Translated: CASSLTYPTYVGGYTF.

This clone showed up just a few times. The chain uses TRBV27 and TRBJ1-5; 12 bases are a match to TRBD1. Per germline, CDR1 MNHEY and CDR2 SMNVEV (reference sequence). The CDR3 has 20 amino acids. J was trimmed by 7 bases and V by 4 bases; bases with no gene match: 20. The CDR3 sequence: CASSSRLGTGGAYSRQPQHF. The CDR3 region has the DNA TGTGCCAGCAGTTCCCGCCTCGGGACAGGGGGCGCCTACTCAAGACAGCCCCAGCATTTT.

The chain couples TRBV28 to TRBJ1-5; no clear D. There are 14 residues in the CDR3. V shed 6 bases and J shed 4 bases, with 13 bases lying between them. The germline CDR1 and CDR2 sequences are MDHEN and SYDVKM. CDR3 nucleotide sequence: TGTGCCAGCAGCCGGGCCGGGGTAAATCAGCCCCAGCATTTT. Translated: CASSRAGVNQPQHF.

The rearrangement links TRBV5-1 to TRBJ2-5, with D maybe TRBD1 (6 bases). Trimming cost V 2 bases and J 2 bases, with 7 bases left between them. The CDR3 consists of 13 residues. Germline CDR1 and CDR2: SGHRS and YFSETQ. CDR3 sequence reads: CASSFQGQETQYF. CDR3 in DNA: TGCGCCAGCAGCTTTCAGGGGCAAGAGACCCAGTACTTC.

CDR3 DNA sequence: TGTGCCAGCAGCCCCGGGGGTATATACAATGAGCAGTTCTTC. Its translation is CASSPGGIYNEQFF. This rearrangement joins TRBV7-3 to TRBJ2-1; maybe TRBD2 (6 bases). In germline, CDR1 is SGHTA, CDR2 FQGTGA. The CDR3 loop spans 14 amino acids. Trimming shortened V by 5 bases and J by 4 bases, and 12 bases separated the two germline ends.

The gene calls are TRBV3-1 (or the pseudogene TRBV3-2) and TRBJ1-1; TRBD1 agrees at 10 bases. CDR3 length: 14 residues. V lost 4 bases to trimming and J lost 5 bases; unmatched junction nucleotides: 4. Germline loops: CDR1 LGHDT, CDR2 YNNKEL (reference sequence). DNA of the CDR3: TGTGCCAGCAGCCGAGACAGGGGGCTTACTGAAGCTTTCTTT. Protein: CASSRDRGLTEAFF.

V usage is TRBV9 and J usage is TRBJ1-2, with D maybe TRBD1 (5 bases). The germline gives CDR1 SGDLS, CDR2 YYNGEE. The V and J ends lost 0 bases and 5 bases respectively, with 14 bases between them. The CDR3 contains 15 residues. CDR3 region: CASSVEQDDTYGYTF. CDR3 DNA sequence: TGTGCCAGCAGCGTAGAACAGGACGATACTTATGGCTACACCTTC.

This sequence joins TRBV7-3 and TRBJ2-5; 7 bases are shared with TRBD2. The CDR3 is 15 residues long. V lost 3 bases, J lost 5 bases, and 9 bases stayed unmatched. Germline V gene sequence: CDR1 SGHTA, CDR2 FQGTGA. CDR3 sequence: CASSFTGTTGETQYF. The CDR3 DNA is TGTGCCAGCAGCTTTACCGGGACTACCGGCGAGACCCAGTACTTC.

The chain uses TRBV4-2 and TRBJ1-5, with 10 bases lining up with TRBD1. V was pared by 1 base and J by 0 bases, with 0 bases of the junction left unmatched. CDR3 length: 16 residues. Germline V lookup: CDR1 LGHNA, CDR2 YNFKEQ. In DNA form, the CDR3 reads TGTGCCAGCAGCCAAGGACAGGGGGCTAGCAATCAGCCCCAGCATTTT. Protein product: CASSQGQGASNQPQHF.

The chain combines TRBV6-5 with TRBJ2-7, with TRBD2 matching 12 bases. This CDR3 contains 14 residues. CDR1 and CDR2 from the germline V gene are MNHEY and SVGAGI. V gave up 5 bases and J gave up 7 bases; unmatched junction bases: 6. CDR3 nucleotide sequence: TGTGCCAGCAGTCGACTAGCGGGAGTTGGAGAGCAGTACTTC. It is translated as CASSRLAGVGEQYF.

The gene calls are TRBV6-1 and TRBJ2-1, with a weak D call TRBD2 (6 bases). CDR1 is MNHNS and CDR2 is SASEGT in the germline V gene. Trimming removed 2 bases at V and 0 bases at J, with 8 bases between. The CDR3 runs 15 residues. For the CDR3, the DNA is TGTGCCAGCAGTGAAATGGGGGGCTCCTACAATGAGCAGTTCTTC. As protein: CASSEMGGSYNEQFF.

V and J are TRBV6-5 and TRBJ1-2; the D is unclear. Germline V lookup: CDR1 MNHEY, CDR2 SVGAGI. This CDR3 comprises 12 residues. Trimming left V 2 bases short and J 8 bases short, with 9 bases between. The CDR3, as DNA: TGTGCCAGCAGTTACGATGCGAGGGGCTACACCTTC. Translated: CASSYDARGYTF.

The rearrangement uses TRBV4-1 and TRBJ2-3; 10 nucleotides match TRBD2. Unmatched junction bases numbered 5, after V lost 1 base and J lost 1 base. Germline loops: CDR1 MGHRA, CDR2 YSYEKL. The CDR3 extends over 17 amino acids. The chain's CDR3 is CASSQGGAGGGTDTQYF. The CDR3 region has the DNA TGCGCCAGCAGCCAAGGGGGAGCGGGAGGGGGCACAGATACGCAGTATTTT.

This clone was counted only a few times. The J gene is TRBJ1-5, the V gene TRBV2; TRBD1 might be the D (6 bases). V was shortened by 6 bases and J by 1 base, with 13 bases between the two germline ends. This CDR3 spans 15 amino acids. Looked up from germline, CDR1 is SNHLY and CDR2 is FYNNEI. The chain's CDR3 is CASRLQGNSNQPQHF. The CDR3 nucleotides read TGTGCCAGCAGGCTACAGGGAAACAGCAATCAGCCCCAGCATTTT. Full variable domain (remainder filled in from reference TRBV2 and TRBJ1-5): EPEVTQTPSHQVTQMGQEVILRCVPISNHLYFYWYRQILGQKVEFLVSFYNNEISEKSEIFDDQFSVERPDGSNFTLKIRSTKLEDSAMYFCASRLQGNSNQPQHFGDGTRLSIL.

The rearrangement links TRBV5-1 to TRBJ2-2; TRBD1 agrees at 7 bases. This CDR3 contains 15 residues. The junction had 6 bases not matched to a gene; V was cut back by 3 bases and J by 4 bases. Germline CDR1 reads SGHRS; CDR2 reads YFSETQ. In nucleotides, the CDR3 is TGCGCCAGCAGCTCAGGACAGGCCGGCACCGGGGAGCTGTTTTTT. Amino acid sequence: CASSSGQAGTGELFF. The variable domain in full, completed from reference TRBV5-1 and TRBJ2-2, reads KAGVTQTPRYLIKTRGQQVTLSCSPISGHRSVSWYQQTPGQGLQFLFEYFSETQRNKGNFPGRFSGRQFSNSRSEMNVSTLELGDSALYLCASSSGQAGTGELFFGEGSRLTVL.

The chain recombines TRBV2 with TRBJ2-7; 11 bases map to TRBD1. Germline CDR1 SNHLY, CDR2 FYNNEI. V lost 4 bases to trimming and J lost 1 base; unmatched junction nucleotides: 0. The CDR3 totals 14 residues. The CDR3 protein is CASSGDRGSYEQYF. Written as DNA, the CDR3 is TGTGCCAGCAGTGGGGACAGGGGGTCCTACGAGCAGTACTTC.

This clone was picked up one time. The chain links TRBV4-3 to TRBJ2-7; 12 positions agree with TRBD2. This CDR3 has 16 residues. Germline CDR1 LGHNA, CDR2 YSLEER. Unmatched junction bases numbered 3, after V lost 1 base and J lost 2 bases. CDR3 amino acids: CASSQVASGRAYEQYF. CDR3 bases: TGCGCCAGCAGCCAAGTCGCTAGCGGGAGGGCCTACGAGCAGTACTTC.

V is TRBV18 and J is TRBJ2-3, with 8 bases lining up with TRBD1. This CDR3 comprises 16 residues. Germline assignment: CDR1 KGHSH and CDR2 LQKENI. Losses at the gene ends were 4 bases for V and 4 bases for J; bases not matched to a gene: 10. CDR3 in DNA: TGTGCCAGCTCACATAGACAGGGGTTTTCGTCAGATACGCAGTATTTT. This translates into CASSHRQGFSSDTQYF.

This rearrangement joins TRBV12-3 or TRBV12-4 to TRBJ1-1; 7 nucleotides agree with TRBD1. Trimming at V came to 10 bases and at J to 0 bases, leaving 5 bases not matched to a gene. This CDR3 spans 13 amino acids. In nucleotides, the CDR3 is TGTGCCATCGACAGGGTTATGAACACTGAAGCTTTCTTT. This sequence encodes CAIDRVMNTEAFF.

The V call is TRBV28, the J call TRBJ1-5, with D maybe TRBD1 (6 bases). CDR3 length equals 14 residues. Between the trimmed V and J ends, which lost 3 bases and 5 bases, there was a span of 11 bases. Germline assignment: CDR1 MDHEN and CDR2 SYDVKM. The CDR3 bases are TGTGCCAGCAGTTTCTCAGGGGTTTATCAGCCCCAGCATTTT. Translated, it gives CASSFSGVYQPQHF.